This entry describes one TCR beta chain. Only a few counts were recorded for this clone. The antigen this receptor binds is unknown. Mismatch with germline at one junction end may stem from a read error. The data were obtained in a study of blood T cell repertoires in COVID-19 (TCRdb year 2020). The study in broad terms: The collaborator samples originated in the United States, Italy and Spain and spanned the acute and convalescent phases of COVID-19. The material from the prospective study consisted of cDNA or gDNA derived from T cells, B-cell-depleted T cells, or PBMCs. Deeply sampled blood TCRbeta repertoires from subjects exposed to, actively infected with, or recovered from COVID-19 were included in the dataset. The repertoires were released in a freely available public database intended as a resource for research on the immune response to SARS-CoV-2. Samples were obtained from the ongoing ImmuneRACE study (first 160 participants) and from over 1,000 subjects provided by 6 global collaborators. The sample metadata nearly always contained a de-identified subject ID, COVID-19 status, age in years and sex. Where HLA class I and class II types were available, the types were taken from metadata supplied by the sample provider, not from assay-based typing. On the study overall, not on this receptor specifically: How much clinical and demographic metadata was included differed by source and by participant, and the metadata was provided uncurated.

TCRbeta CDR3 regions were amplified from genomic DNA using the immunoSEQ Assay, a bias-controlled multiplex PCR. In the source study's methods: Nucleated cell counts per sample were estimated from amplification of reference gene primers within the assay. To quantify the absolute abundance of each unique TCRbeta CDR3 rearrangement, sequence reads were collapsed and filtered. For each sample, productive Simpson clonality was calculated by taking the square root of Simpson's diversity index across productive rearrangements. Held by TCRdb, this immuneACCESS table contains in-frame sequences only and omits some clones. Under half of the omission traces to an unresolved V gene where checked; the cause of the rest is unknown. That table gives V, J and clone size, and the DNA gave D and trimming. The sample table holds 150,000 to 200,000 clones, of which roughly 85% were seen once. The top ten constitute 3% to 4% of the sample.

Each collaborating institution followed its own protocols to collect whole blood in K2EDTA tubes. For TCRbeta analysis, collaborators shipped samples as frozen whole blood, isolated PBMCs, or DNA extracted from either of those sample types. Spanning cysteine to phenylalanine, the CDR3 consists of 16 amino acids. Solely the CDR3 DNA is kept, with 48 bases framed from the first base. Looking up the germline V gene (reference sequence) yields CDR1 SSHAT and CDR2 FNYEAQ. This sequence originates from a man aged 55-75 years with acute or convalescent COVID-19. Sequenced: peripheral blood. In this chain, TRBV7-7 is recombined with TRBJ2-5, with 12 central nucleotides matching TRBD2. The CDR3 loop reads CASSRGLAGTQETQYF. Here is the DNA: TGTGCTAGCAGCCGCGGACTAGCGGGGACCCAAGAGACCCAGTACTTC.